This TCR beta chain was captured by sequencing in a study of cytomegalovirus exposure and HLA in healthy donors. Amplification used 60 Vbeta primers and 13 Jbeta primers. TCRdb keeps only in-frame clones here, not all; method: immunoSEQ multiplex PCR. The data hold under 300,000 clones, with under 80% observed a single time. The CDR3 has 14 residues. The ends lost 4 bases at V and 6 bases at J; junction bases unmatched: 5. In germline, CDR1 is MGHRA, CDR2 YSYEKL. The clonotype was recovered from a female donor in good health and CMV-seronegative. The rearrangement uses TRBV4-1 and TRBJ1-4; 7 bases fit TRBD1. What was sequenced was PBMCs. CDR3 coding DNA: TGCGCCAGCAGCCGACAGGGCTGGGATGAAAAACTGTTTTTT. Protein: CASSRQGWDEKLFF.